Below are 20 T cell receptor beta chains sequenced from a single sample in a study of T cell changes during pregnancy in multiple sclerosis. Sequencing used immunoSEQ multiplex PCR; TCRdb keeps in-frame clones, though not all of them. The repertoire holds roughly 40,000 clones, with 90% to 95% as singletons. Sequences were derived from CD4+ T cells from peripheral blood mononuclear cells, sampled before pregnancy. The receptors were gathered from a female donor with multiple sclerosis, enrolled in a pregnancy study.

V is TRBV19 and J is TRBJ2-3; D gene unclear. V gave up 6 bases and J gave up 1 base, with 8 bases separating them. Germline CDR1 LNHDA, CDR2 SQIVND (reference sequence). The CDR3 consists of 13 residues. In DNA form, the CDR3 reads TGTGCCAGTAGGGTATCGGGCACAGATACGCAGTATTTT. Its translation: CASRVSGTDTQYF.

In its sample, this clone was seen once. The chain couples TRBV9 to TRBJ2-5; a weak D match, TRBD1 (5 bases). CDR3 length: 14 residues. CDR1 is SGDLS and CDR2 is YYNGEE in the germline V gene. The ends were cut back, 2 bases at V and 2 bases at J, with 10 bases in the middle. CDR3 in amino acids: CASSVGHPQETQYF. The CDR3 coding sequence is TGTGCCAGCAGCGTTGGACACCCTCAAGAGACCCAGTACTTC.

This clone has a single count. V is TRBV11-2 and J is TRBJ2-7; D is unclear. V was pared by 1 base and J by 0 bases, with 7 bases between. This CDR3 spans 14 amino acids. Germline CDR1 is SGHAT and CDR2 is FQNNGV. The DNA of the CDR3 is TGTGCCAGCAGCTTAGTGGGCAGCTCCTACGAGCAGTACTTC. It encodes CASSLVGSSYEQYF.

J is TRBJ1-2 and V is TRBV9; perhaps TRBD1 as D (5 bases). The CDR3 consists of 14 residues. Trimming stripped 6 bases from V and 4 bases from J, with 16 bases between. CDR1 is SGDLS and CDR2 is YYNGEE in the germline V gene. The CDR3 DNA reads TGTGCCAGCACCCCCAGTGGGGGGATCTATGGCTACACCTTC. This encodes CASTPSGGIYGYTF. The whole variable domain, filled in from reference TRBV9 and TRBJ1-2, reads DSGVTQTPKHLITATGQRVTLRCSPRSGDLSVYWYQQSLDQGLQFLIQYYNGEERAKGNILERFSAQQFPDLHSELNLSSLELGDSALYFCASTPSGGIYGYTFGSGTRLTVV.

The J gene is TRBJ1-1, the V gene TRBV5-4; D is perhaps TRBD1 (6 bases). From germline, CDR1 is SGHNT and CDR2 YYREEE (reference sequence). V lost 3 bases, J lost 0 bases, and 12 bases lay in between. The CDR3 is 15 amino acids. The CDR3 coding sequence is TGTGCCAGCAGCTCCAGGACAGCGCTGAACACTGAAGCTTTCTTT. Translated, it gives CASSSRTALNTEAFF.

This clone is medium-sized by share. The rearrangement uses TRBV19 and TRBJ1-5; 7 bases fit TRBD1. Germline V gives CDR1 LNHDA, CDR2 SQIVND (reference sequence). Trimming took 8 bases from V and 7 from J; bases not matched to a gene: 14. This CDR3 contains 15 residues. CDR3 in DNA: TGTGCCAGTGGCGAGATCCAGGGGGTGGGGCAGCCCCAGCATTTT. Translation gives CASGEIQGVGQPQHF.

V gene TRBV29-1 combines with J gene TRBJ1-2, with D possibly matching TRBD1 (5 bases). The CDR3 runs 12 residues. V dropped 2 bases and J dropped 4 bases, with 8 bases sitting between them. Germline V CDR1 and CDR2: SQVTM, ANQGSEA. In DNA, the CDR3 is TGCAGCGTTGAAAGGCAGGGCTATGGCTACACCTTC. It encodes CSVERQGYGYTF.

This chain uses TRBV27 with TRBJ1-2, with a weak D call TRBD1 (6 bases). With 6 bases removed from V and 6 bases from J, the gap between germline ends came to 17 bases. Germline CDR1 reads MNHEY; CDR2 reads SMNVEV (reference sequence). The CDR3 spans 14 residues. The CDR3: CASSIGGGPDGYTF. CDR3 DNA sequence: TGTGCCAGCAGCATAGGGGGGGGGCCCGATGGCTACACCTTC.

The chain is built from TRBV5-6 and TRBJ1-5, with 8 bases matching TRBD1. The CDR3 has 14 residues. Germline lookup yields CDR1 SGHDT and CDR2 YYEEEE. V gave up 4 bases and J gave up 4 bases; unmatched junction bases: 4. The CDR3 reads CASSGTGGNQPQHF. CDR3 bases: TGTGCCAGCAGCGGGACAGGAGGAAATCAGCCCCAGCATTTT.

The J gene is TRBJ1-1, the V gene TRBV2, with a tentative D call TRBD1 (6 bases). This CDR3 contains 14 residues. The germline gives CDR1 SNHLY, CDR2 FYNNEI. Deletions cut 6 bases from V and 6 bases from J, with 17 bases between. The CDR3 DNA sequence: TGTGCCAGCAGACCCGAGGGGGAGACAGCTGAAGCTTTCTTT. Translating gives CASRPEGETAEAFF.

The chain links TRBV6-1 to TRBJ1-2; D is undetermined. Per the germline V gene, CDR1 is MNHNS and CDR2 is SASEGT. The germline V and J ends were trimmed by 3 bases and 1 base, with 6 bases remaining between them. The CDR3 length is 13 residues. The CDR3 here is CASSDRNNYGYTF. In DNA form, the CDR3 reads TGTGCCAGCAGTGACAGGAATAACTATGGCTACACCTTC.

This clone was seen more than once but under ten times. CDR3 DNA sequence: TGTGCCATGGGGACAACTGGAAACACCATATATTTT. The encoded protein is CAMGTTGNTIYF. The chain has TRBV10-3 and TRBJ1-3; possibly TRBD1 for D (6 bases). V was cut by 9 bases and J by 2 bases, with 8 bases left in between. Germline lookup yields CDR1 ENHRY and CDR2 SYGVKD. This CDR3 comprises 12 residues.

This rearrangement joins TRBV7-2 to TRBJ2-7; 7 nucleotides line up with TRBD1. V lost 4 bases to trimming and J lost 3 bases; unmatched junction nucleotides: 3. The CDR3 is made up of 13 amino acids. The germline CDR1 and CDR2 sequences are SGHTA and FQGNSA. The CDR3 bases are TGTGCCAGCAGCTACGACAGGGACTACGAGCAGTACTTC. Protein product: CASSYDRDYEQYF. The full variable domain, completed using reference TRBV7-2 and TRBJ2-7, is GAGVSQSPSNKVTEKGKDVELRCDPISGHTALYWYRQSLGQGLEFLIYFQGNSAPDKSGLPSDRFSAERTGGSVSTLTIQRTQQEDSAVYLCASSYDRDYEQYFGPGTRLTVT.

This clone appeared a few times. The chain couples TRBV29-1 to TRBJ1-1; possibly TRBD1 for D (5 bases). Trimming took off 4 bases at V and 1 base at J, with 13 bases between the two ends. The CDR3 extends over 14 amino acids. Germline V gene data show CDR1 as SQVTM and CDR2 as ANQGSEA. The CDR3: CSVVDTGGNTEAFF. The CDR3 DNA follows: TGCAGCGTTGTCGACACGGGGGGGAACACTGAAGCTTTCTTT.

This sequence joins TRBV5-6 and TRBJ2-1; possible D gene TRBD1, 5 bases. In germline, CDR1 is SGHDT, CDR2 YYEEEE. The CDR3 is made up of 16 amino acids. V lost 3 bases and J 5 bases, leaving 18 bases between the germline ends. The CDR3 DNA is TGTGCCAGCAGCTATACGATCAGGGTGAGAAACAATGAGCAGTTCTTC. Translation: CASSYTIRVRNNEQFF.

The J gene is TRBJ2-7, the V gene TRBV4-2, with TRBD1 as a possible D gene (6 bases). This CDR3 has 14 amino acids. Between the trimmed V and J ends, which lost 0 bases and 2 bases, there was a span of 8 bases. Germline assignment: CDR1 LGHNA and CDR2 YNFKEQ. The CDR3 protein is CASSQDRGTYEQYF. CDR3 in DNA: TGTGCCAGCAGCCAAGACAGGGGAACCTACGAGCAGTACTTC.

This chain uses TRBV7-2 with TRBJ2-4; D gene ambiguous. V was trimmed by 0 bases and J by 3 bases, leaving 6 bases between them. Germline V gene sequence: CDR1 SGHTA, CDR2 FQGNSA. The CDR3 consists of 14 residues. The CDR3 region has the DNA TGTGCCAGCAGCTTAGCACCGGGCAAAAACATTCAGTACTTC. Encoded protein: CASSLAPGKNIQYF.

The chain employs TRBV5-1 and TRBJ2-1; TRBD2 matches 7 bases. Germline CDR1 SGHRS, CDR2 YFSETQ. The CDR3 is made up of 16 amino acids. Losses at the gene ends were 0 bases for V and 3 bases for J; bases not matched to a gene: 6. The CDR3 here is CASSLELAADYNEQFF. The CDR3, as DNA: TGCGCCAGCAGCTTGGAGCTAGCGGCCGACTACAATGAGCAGTTCTTC.

The chain links TRBV7-2 to TRBJ1-2, with D perhaps TRBD1 (5 bases). The CDR3 runs 17 residues. Looked up from germline, CDR1 is SGHTA and CDR2 is FQGNSA. The V gene lost 1 base and the J gene lost 4 bases, with 19 bases spanning the gap. The CDR3, as DNA: TGTGCCAGCAGCTTAGAGGGGAACCGACAGCCAATCTATGGCTACACCTTC. It specifies CASSLEGNRQPIYGYTF.

This clone was counted once. The rearrangement links TRBV2 to TRBJ1-2; possibly TRBD1 for D (6 bases). The CDR3 covers 15 residues. V was pared by 8 bases and J by 4 bases, with 20 bases between. Germline CDR1 is SNHLY and CDR2 is FYNNEI. CDR3 sequence reads: CASGQQGSSIYGYTF. CDR3 DNA: TGTGCCAGCGGCCAACAGGGATCTAGTATCTATGGCTACACCTTC.